This T cell receptor (beta chain) emerged from a study of vaccination effects on CD4 cells after COVID-19 (dated 2022 in TCRdb). About the study as a whole: Post-vaccine samples across the study were collected a median of 72 days after the second dose, with a range of 14 to 241. SARS-CoV-2 spike-specific CD4+ TCR repertoires from before and after mRNA vaccination were compared in COVID-19 convalescent patients and in infection-naive vaccine recipients. A total of 9 to 11 COVID-19 convalescent patients and several SARS-CoV-2-naive healthy vaccine recipients were included in the full study. In the study, cultures from other donors were sequenced using the Oncomine TCR Beta short-read assay on an Illumina iSeq 100.

This clone was observed a single time. Its antigen is not yet known. No much larger clonotype is one base removed from it; base qualities were not supplied. Per the germline V gene, SNHLY is the CDR1 and FYNNEI is the CDR2. Taken from cysteine to phenylalanine, the CDR3 has 17 residues. Only CDR3 DNA is held: 51 bases, read in frame from base 1. Trimming removed 6 bases from V and 6 bases from J; the gene matches leave 15 bases unexplained. The library was produced with the immunoSEQ multiplex PCR assay. DNA from the CD4+ T cells that had been cultured and isolated underwent TCR beta CDR3 sequencing. The study's processing was this. Non-productive TCR sequences were removed and reads were trimmed to the CDR3 region, keeping CDR3s of at least 7 amino acids. The MANAFEST web app was used to identify antigen-specific clonotypes by comparing expansion in peptide wells with expansion in reference cultures. Positive clones required FDR<0.05 expansion versus reference and all other wells, odds ratio above 5, and frequency above 0.1% in two replicate wells. A clonotype was defined as cross-reactive if the clonotype was significantly expanded both in SARS-CoV-2 spike wells and in at least one common cold coronavirus spike condition. Using the stringdist R package, CDR3 similarity was measured by Levenshtein distance, and unrooted trees were constructed with ape in R 3.6.1. The table was pulled from immuneACCESS by TCRdb, which kept in-frame rearrangements only. Such tables lose some clones; where checked, under half of the loss comes from unresolved V genes, and the rest has no known cause. V, J and clone size reflect that table, while D and trimming were determined from the DNA. The sample table lists tens of thousands of clones, around 74% of them with a count of one. The ten top clones hold about 16% of the sample.

In the ViraFEST assay, PBMC were stimulated with viral peptide pools, and TCR sequencing was then used to find antigen-specific CD4+ T cell clonotypes based on their expansion. After less than eleven days of culture, CD4+ T cells were isolated with the EasySep CD4+ T cell isolation kit. Each participant got two doses of an mRNA SARS-CoV-2 vaccine, either BNT162b2 or mRNA-1273. Negative nucleocapsid antibody results before and after vaccination confirmed that the healthy vaccine recipients had no prior SARS-CoV-2 infection. Each well held under 2.5 million PBMC cultured in IMDM containing approximately 5.3% human AB serum, 8 to 10 IU/ml IL-2 and gentamicin, along with roughly 10 ug/ml peptides. On days 3 and 7, half of the culture medium was replaced with fresh IL-2-containing medium. Unless noted otherwise, every peptide stimulation condition was cultured in triplicate wells. PBMC were separated from whole blood using Ficoll-Paque Plus gradient centrifugation and were then either cryopreserved at -140C or used fresh. Overlapping peptide pools spanned the spike proteins of SARS-CoV-2 and the common cold coronaviruses HCoV-NL63, HCoV-OC43 and HCoV-229E. The QIAamp micro DNA kit was used to extract genomic DNA from the cultured CD4+ T cells.

General findings and caveats noted by the study authors: In healthy vaccine recipients, vaccine-induced clones were almost all SARS-CoV-2 mono-reactive, with only 1 of 255 being cross-reactive with common cold coronaviruses. Only a small number of convalescent patients were included, and no early post-infection timepoints were available, which limited the study. Marked clonal contraction was observed in both infection-induced and vaccine-induced clones at late post-vaccination timepoints, consistent with waning T cell responses.

The V gene is TRBV2 and the J gene is TRBJ1-5, with 9 bases aligning to TRBD1. The sample consisted of CD4+ T cells from PBMCs cultured with HCoV-OC43 spike peptides, taken after COVID-19 vaccination. According to the study, the label for this sample's cell subset or site signals: HCoV-OC43 spike overlapping peptide pool stimulation. This sequence was found in a human donor who received a COVID-19 vaccine. The CDR3 amino acid sequence is: CASSRDRAELIVQPQHF. The DNA reads TGTGCCAGCAGCCGGGACAGGGCCGAGCTAATTGTTCAGCCCCAGCATTTT. Reference TRBV2 and TRBJ1-5 genes cover what lies past the CDR3, so the full variable domain is EPEVTQTPSHQVTQMGQEVILRCVPISNHLYFYWYRQILGQKVEFLVSFYNNEISEKSEIFDDQFSVERPDGSNFTLKIRSTKLEDSAMYFCASSRDRAELIVQPQHFGDGTRLSIL.